Listed below are T cell receptor beta chains from one sample, sequenced in a study of blood T cell repertoires in COVID-19. Using immunoSEQ multiplex PCR, the repertoire was profiled, and TCRdb retains in-frame clones only, with some absent. The sample holds around 260,000 clones, approximately 83% seen once. Sequencing input: peripheral blood. The receptors shown here come from a human donor in a cohort sampled during active COVID-19. The CDR3 runs from the conserved cysteine through the conserved F or W. The order of the fields is clone size, V gene, J gene, CDR3 protein. Expanded clones are given a class, and other clones once, few, many or no size at all.

once,TRBV25-1,TRBJ2-7,CASSPTSPSSYEQYF
.,TRBV19,TRBJ1-4,CASSKAGTGNEKLFF
few,TRBV7-6,TRBJ2-2,CASSSLGLNTGELFF
.,TRBV19,TRBJ1-1,CASTQGQGRGGTEAFF
.,TRBV6-2/TRBV6-3,TRBJ2-3,CASSKGAAYSKGDTQYF
.,TRBV6-5,TRBJ1-2,CASKNTGGPDYGYTF
.,TRBV29-1,TRBJ2-5,CSVVGEHQETQYF
.,TRBV19,TRBJ2-7,CASSHRDLTEQYF
.,TRBV12-3/TRBV12-4,TRBJ2-5,CASSSVPETQYF
.,TRBV5-1,TRBJ1-4,CASSLGGTTNEKLFF
.,TRBV7-8,TRBJ2-5,CASSLGPRVQETQYF
.,TRBV28,TRBJ1-6,CASSPGTGANSPLHF
once,TRBV18,TRBJ1-6,CASSPSVQSSYNSPLHF
.,TRBV28,TRBJ1-2,CASSPTQGWNGYTF
once,TRBV7-8,TRBJ2-7,CASSLRGLALSYEQYF
.,TRBV7-3,TRBJ2-1,CASSLSITTGQFF
.,TRBV4-2,TRBJ2-5,CASSQEALGARETQYF
.,TRBV15,TRBJ2-1,CATSTGQGSYNEQFF
.,TRBV7-2,TRBJ1-2,CASSPRAGENGYTF
.,TRBV6-1,TRBJ2-7,CASSDAWDREQYF
.,TRBV9,TRBJ2-6,CASSVNLLLSGANVLTF
.,TRBV7-6,TRBJ2-7,CARRTRHEQYF
.,TRBV25-1,TRBJ2-2,CATSPRAYTGELFF
.,TRBV7-9,TRBJ1-1,CASSENRGVNTEAFF
.,TRBV5-1,TRBJ2-2,CASSLVSRANTGELFF
few,TRBV7-2,TRBJ1-2,CASSDTRNYGYTF
.,TRBV5-1,TRBJ2-2,CASSAGQGGRPGELFF
.,TRBV29-1,TRBJ1-1,CSVDRGETEAFF
.,TRBV30,TRBJ2-7,CASQAGEGGEFYEQYF
.,TRBV11-2,TRBJ1-1,CASSPTHEAFF
.,TRBV7-2,TRBJ1-2,CASSFTGGQGYTF
once,TRBV5-6,TRBJ1-2,CASSLDMTNYGYTF
.,TRBV10-3,TRBJ2-3,CAISESSGRAGSTQYF
.,TRBV28,TRBJ1-5,CASSLQGAKSQHF
.,TRBV5-1,TRBJ1-6,CASSLSSRGQNSPLHF
once,TRBV23-1,TRBJ1-5,CASSHHQQGYSNQPQHF
.,TRBV6-5,TRBJ2-7,CAKAGTGNYEQYF
.,TRBV7-9,TRBJ1-4,CASSDRGATNEKLFF
.,TRBV19,TRBJ2-5,CASSIERLAGGGETQYF
.,TRBV3-1/TRBV3-2,TRBJ1-2,CASTGGGHYGYTF
.,TRBV2,TRBJ2-3,CATMARLASGSSDTQYF
.,TRBV3-1/TRBV3-2,TRBJ2-5,CASGRREGETQYF
.,TRBV3-1/TRBV3-2,TRBJ1-4,CASSQELLYTANEKLFF
.,TRBV27,TRBJ2-1,CASSSGLAGGPEQFF
.,TRBV5-6,TRBJ1-2,CASSLPGGNYGYTF
.,TRBV5-6,TRBJ2-3,CASSRPTGGGDTQYF
.,TRBV27,TRBJ2-7,CASRQTGIYEQYF
.,TRBV15,TRBJ2-5,CATSRVVSGQTQYF
.,TRBV12-3/TRBV12-4,TRBJ1-2,CASSPTGNYGYTF
.,TRBV27,TRBJ2-7,CASSSRVTPGVTSYEQYF
.,TRBV30,TRBJ1-1,CAWIPNRQGLAFF
.,TRBV15,TRBJ1-4,CATSREATGGPNEKLFF
.,TRBV5-4,TRBJ2-1,CASSLQGGIYNEQFF